This T cell receptor beta chain derives from a study of OX40 agonist ivuxolimab in advanced cancers. Study in general: There were three patients with partial responses, one having hepatocellular carcinoma and two cutaneous melanoma.

Study-wide findings and caveats: Near-lowest levels of clonal expansion characterized partial responders at 0.1-3.0 mg/kg.

Germline V gives CDR1 MDHEN, CDR2 SYDVKM. The CDR3 sequence is 13 residues long. V was trimmed by 5 bases and J by 3 bases, leaving 10 bases between them. Assay: immunoSEQ multiplex PCR; the TCRdb copy retains only in-frame clones and omits some. Of approximately 40,000 clones listed, 75% to 90% are singletons. Concerning this clone itself: As yet, its antigen is unknown.

The chain combines TRBV28 with TRBJ1-1, with no clear D. The sample consisted of CD4+ or CD8+ T cells sorted from blood, taken in a trial of the OX40 agonist ivuxolimab. The receptor was derived from an adult with an advanced solid tumor such as melanoma, head and neck, liver or kidney cancer. CDR3 in DNA: TGTGCCAGCAGTCAAGGACCCCACACTGAAGCTTTCTTT. Protein sequence: CASSQGPHTEAFF. The whole variable domain, remainder taken from reference TRBV28 and TRBJ1-1, is DVKVTQSSRYLVKRTGEKVFLECVQDMDHENMFWYRQDPGLGLRLIYFSYDVKMKEKGDIPEGYSVSREKKERFSLILESASTNQTSMYLCASSQGPHTEAFFGQGTRLTVV.